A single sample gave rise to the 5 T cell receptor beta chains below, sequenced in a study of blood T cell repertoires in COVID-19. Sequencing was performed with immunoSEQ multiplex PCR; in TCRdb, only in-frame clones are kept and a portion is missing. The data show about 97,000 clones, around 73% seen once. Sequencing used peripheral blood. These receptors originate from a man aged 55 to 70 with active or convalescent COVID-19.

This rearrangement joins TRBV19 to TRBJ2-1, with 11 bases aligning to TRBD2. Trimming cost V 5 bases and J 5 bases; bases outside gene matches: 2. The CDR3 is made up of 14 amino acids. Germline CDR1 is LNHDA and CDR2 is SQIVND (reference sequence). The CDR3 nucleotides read TGTGCCAGTAGTGAACTAGCGGGGGACAATGAGCAGTTCTTC. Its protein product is CASSELAGDNEQFF.

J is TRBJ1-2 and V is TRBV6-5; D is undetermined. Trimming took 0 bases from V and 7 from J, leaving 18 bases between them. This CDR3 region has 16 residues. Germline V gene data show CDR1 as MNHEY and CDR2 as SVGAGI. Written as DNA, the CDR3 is TGTGCCAGCAGTTACTCGAGGAACGTAGGAGGGCGTGGCTACACCTTC. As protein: CASSYSRNVGGRGYTF.

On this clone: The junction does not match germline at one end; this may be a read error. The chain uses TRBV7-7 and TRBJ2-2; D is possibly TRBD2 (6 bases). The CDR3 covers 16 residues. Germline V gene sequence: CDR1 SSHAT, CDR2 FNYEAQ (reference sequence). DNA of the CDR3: TGTGCTAGCAGCGAGCGGGCTGGTGTGAACACCGGGGAGCTGTTTTTT. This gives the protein CASSERAGVNTGELFF.

Here the CDR3 reads CASSQDPTGDNEKLFF. CDR3 coding DNA: TGTGCCAGCAGCCAAGATCCTACAGGGGATAATGAAAAACTGTTTTTT. The J gene is TRBJ1-4, the V gene TRBV3-1 (or the pseudogene TRBV3-2), with 7 bases aligning to TRBD1. The trim removed 0 bases at V and 4 bases at J, leaving 5 bases unmatched. This CDR3 is built from 16 residues. Germline assignment: CDR1 LGHDT and CDR2 YNNKEL (reference sequence).

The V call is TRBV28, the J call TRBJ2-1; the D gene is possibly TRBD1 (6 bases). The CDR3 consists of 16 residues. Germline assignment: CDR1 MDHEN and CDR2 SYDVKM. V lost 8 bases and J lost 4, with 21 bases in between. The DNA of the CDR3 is TGTGCCAGCCTCTCGGGAAGGACAGAGATATACAATGAGCAGTTCTTC. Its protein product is CASLSGRTEIYNEQFF.